This T cell receptor beta chain was captured in a study of blood T cell repertoires in COVID-19. Study-wide context: Collection of acute and convalescent COVID-19 samples took place in the United States, Italy and Spain. T cells, B-cell-depleted T cells, or PBMCs supplied cDNA or gDNA.

The CDR3 contains 21 residues. Germline V CDR1 and CDR2: SGHDN, FVKESK. With 6 bases removed from V and 6 bases from J, the gap between germline ends came to 35 bases. Original handling: Amplifying reference gene primers gave estimates of nucleated cell counts. Here immunoSEQ multiplex PCR was the method, and the copy in TCRdb shows in-frame clones only, minus some. Clonal size and the V and J genes are those of that table, whereas D and trimming came from the DNA. The data contain about 300,000 clones, 86% of them singletons. The clonotype originates from a woman in her 50s with acute or convalescent COVID-19. Specimen: peripheral blood. The rearrangement links TRBV14 to TRBJ2-2, with D tentatively TRBD2 (6 bases). In DNA form, the CDR3 reads TGTGCCAGCAGGCCGACTAGGATTAGACGGAACACGGTGAACGTTTCCGGGGAGCTGTTTTTT. Translation gives CASRPTRIRRNTVNVSGELFF.